This T cell receptor beta chain was obtained from a study of human T cells and chemical hapten exposure. Study-wide context: Patients, chiefly female, had alopecia areata, totalis or universalis.

As to time point: patch test 3, about 24 weeks after DPC sensitization. The treatment is: therapeutic diphenylcyclopropenone sensitization with weekly scalp DPC. This clonotype was counted at least ten times. The antigen remains undetermined. Study observations and caveats: Each of the donors had alopecia, so their immune responses may not resemble those of healthy people.

As the library was built, unique molecular identifiers were attached to individual cDNA molecules. Via MiXCR, TCRdb re-called the RACE reads, giving one row per CDR3 protein. The repertoire holds 95,000 to 150,000 distinct CDR3 sequences, with over 9% as singletons. The receptor was derived from a woman aged 45-65 years with alopecia areata. Some clones in this sample may be carry-over from other donors' samples. The source material was whole blood, sampled in connection with sensitization to the hapten diphenylcyclopropenone (DPC).

CDR3 region: CASSPTGTGYEQYF. The CDR3 DNA reads as TGTGCCAGCAGCCCTACCGGGACGGGCTACGAGCAGTACTTC. The chain has TRBV7-9 and TRBJ2-7; tentatively, D is TRBD1 or TRBD2 (5 bases each). The V end lost 5 bases, the J end lost 3 bases, and 14 bases lay between the germline ends. Germline CDR1 reads SEHNR; CDR2 reads FQNEAQ (reference sequence). This CDR3 comprises 14 residues.